The 3 T cell receptor beta chains below all came from one sample that was sequenced in a study of T cell repertoires in cytomegalovirus infection. Their antigen targets remain unknown. TCRdb recomputed calls from the reads with MiXCR, one row per CDR3 protein. Of roughly 120,000 distinct CDR3 sequences in the sample, approximately 30% are singletons; the top ten hold roughly 58%. The sample in question was CD8+ T cells from cultured PBMCs, obtained from culture after CMV antigen stimulation. The source of these receptors is a human donor in good health (CMV status not recorded). Some clones in this sample may be carry-over from other donors' samples.

Many counts were recorded for this clonotype. The gene calls are TRBV14 and TRBJ2-2, with 7 bases fitting TRBD2. CDR3 length: 17 amino acids. Germline CDR1 and CDR2: SGHDN and FVKESK. The ends lost 5 bases at V and 4 bases at J; junction bases unmatched: 13. CDR3 protein: CASSEKDAGRITGELFF. Here the CDR3 DNA reads TGTGCCAGCAGCGAAAAAGACGCCGGGAGGATCACCGGGGAGCTGTTTTTT.

This clonotype was counted a few times. The chain uses TRBV27 and TRBJ2-7, with D unclear. CDR3 length: 12 residues. V shed 3 bases and J shed 3 bases, with 6 bases lying between them. Germline V CDR1 and CDR2: MNHEY, SMNVEV (reference sequence). In nucleotides, the CDR3 is TGTGCCAGCAGTTTCGGCTACTACGAGCAGTACTTC. Encoded protein: CASSFGYYEQYF.

The gene calls are TRBV4-1 and TRBJ2-7; 7 bases map to TRBD1. Per germline, CDR1 MGHRA and CDR2 YSYEKL. The CDR3 has 15 amino acids. V was pared by 1 base and J by 4 bases, with 7 bases of the junction left unmatched. In nucleotides, the CDR3 is TGCGCCAGCAGCCAAGGGGACAGCGCCTCGTACGAGCAGTACTTC. Translated, it gives CASSQGDSASYEQYF.